The source of this T cell receptor beta chain is a study of monozygotic twins with inflammatory bowel disease. General study points: Diversity of TCRbeta measured by inverse Simpson was lower in IBD patients than in healthy co-twins. Limited statistical power may explain no repertoire similarity difference between concordant and discordant twins. It was not supported that a single strong signal or clonotype was associated with IBD.

The CDR3 is 17 residues long. Germline V gene sequence: CDR1 SQVTM, CDR2 ANQGSEA. The RNA usage for each TCR library was roughly 3.5 ug of total RNA. Reprocessing the 5' RACE reads, TCRdb reports a single entry for every CDR3 protein and omits DNA. Its table records a few hundred thousand distinct CDR3 sequences. On this clonotype: Its antigen is not known.

The sample comprised blood. This TCR derives from a human donor with ulcerative colitis or Crohn's disease, or a healthy co-twin of an affected twin (not recorded which). J is TRBJ1-1 and V is TRBV29-1; TCRdb indicates TRBD1, and absent DNA this call remains unverified. CDR3 amino acids: CSVEDGLGQGARAEAFF.